The rows below give T cell receptor beta chains drawn from one sample of a study of CD8+ T cells in alopecia areata. TCRdb's table, derived via immunoSEQ multiplex PCR, lists solely in-frame clones and lacks some. The sample shows more than 150,000 clones, 51% of them seen only once. This sample comprised CD8+ T cells sorted from blood, obtained between weeks 51 and 54, from a patient treated with tofacitinib. Receptor source: a human donor with alopecia areata. Each CDR3 is given with its conserved first and last residue. Each record gives: V gene, clone size, D gene, J gene, CDR3 DNA, CDR3 protein. A D gene is named only where the DNA matches it firmly. Clone size, where shown, is once, few, many, or a class for clones that have expanded.

v_gene: TRBV9
abundance: once
d_gene: .
j_gene: TRBJ2-7
CDR3nt: TGTGCCAGCAGCGTAGGTGCCGGCCCCTACGAGCAGTACTTC
CDR3aa: CASSVGAGPYEQYF

v_gene: TRBV10-2
abundance: few
d_gene: .
j_gene: TRBJ1-2
CDR3nt: TGCGCCAGCAAACGACAGGAACCTAACTATGGCTACACCTTC
CDR3aa: CASKRQEPNYGYTF

v_gene: TRBV13
abundance: once
d_gene: .
j_gene: TRBJ1-6
CDR3nt: TGTGCCAGCAGCCCCCGGGGAGACCGGGGCATGACACCCCTCCACTTT
CDR3aa: CASSPRGDRGMTPLHF

v_gene: TRBV9
abundance: few
d_gene: .
j_gene: TRBJ2-1
CDR3nt: TGTGCCAGCAGCGCCCACAGGGAGAATGAGCAGTTCTTC
CDR3aa: CASSAHRENEQFF

v_gene: TRBV4-1
abundance: .
d_gene: TRBD1
j_gene: TRBJ2-7
CDR3nt: TGCGCCAGCAGCCACCCCTCGGGACAGGGTGACGAGCAGTACTTC
CDR3aa: CASSHPSGQGDEQYF

v_gene: TRBV7-9
abundance: .
d_gene: .
j_gene: TRBJ2-7
CDR3nt: TGTGCCAGCAGCTCCGTAGCGGTAGCACACGAGCAGTACTTC
CDR3aa: CASSSVAVAHEQYF

v_gene: TRBV5-6
abundance: few
d_gene: .
j_gene: TRBJ2-2
CDR3nt: TGTGCCAGCAGCTTTGGGCAGGAGAACACCGGGGAGCTGTTTTTT
CDR3aa: CASSFGQENTGELFF

v_gene: TRBV14
abundance: once
d_gene: .
j_gene: TRBJ2-3
CDR3nt: TGTGCCAGCAGCCAAAATATGGACCATCATGACACAGATACGCAGTATTTT
CDR3aa: CASSQNMDHHDTDTQYF

v_gene: TRBV11-2
abundance: few
d_gene: .
j_gene: TRBJ2-3
CDR3nt: TGTGCCAGCAGCCCGGTAAGGGACGGCACAGATACGCAGTATTTT
CDR3aa: CASSPVRDGTDTQYF

v_gene: TRBV29-1
abundance: few
d_gene: .
j_gene: TRBJ1-1
CDR3nt: TGCAGCGTTAGGCCAAACTTGGGTACTGAAGCTTTCTTT
CDR3aa: CSVRPNLGTEAFF

v_gene: TRBV10-3
abundance: .
d_gene: .
j_gene: TRBJ2-7
CDR3nt: TGTGCCATCAGTGAGGGAGGAGGGTCCAACTACGAGCAGTACTTC
CDR3aa: CAISEGGGSNYEQYF

v_gene: TRBV6-5
abundance: .
d_gene: .
j_gene: TRBJ1-5
CDR3nt: TGTGCCAGCAGCCCTGCCCGGGGGAATCGTCAGCCCCAGCATTTT
CDR3aa: CASSPARGNRQPQHF

v_gene: TRBV19
abundance: few
d_gene: .
j_gene: TRBJ2-6
CDR3nt: TGTGCCAGTAGATCGGACGGATTCTCTGGGGCCAACGTCCTGACTTTC
CDR3aa: CASRSDGFSGANVLTF

v_gene: TRBV6-5
abundance: .
d_gene: .
j_gene: TRBJ2-5
CDR3nt: TGTGCCAGCAGTACTCCGGGGGAAGAGACCCAGTACTTC
CDR3aa: CASSTPGEETQYF

v_gene: TRBV29-1
abundance: .
d_gene: .
j_gene: TRBJ2-2
CDR3nt: TGCAGCGTTCTAACAGAGGGTAACACCGGGGAGCTGTTTTTT
CDR3aa: CSVLTEGNTGELFF

v_gene: TRBV14
abundance: .
d_gene: TRBD1
j_gene: TRBJ2-3
CDR3nt: TGTGCCAGCAGCCAAACAGGGGCAGGCACAGATACGCAGTATTTT
CDR3aa: CASSQTGAGTDTQYF

v_gene: TRBV13
abundance: .
d_gene: .
j_gene: TRBJ2-3
CDR3nt: TGTGCCAGCAGCTTCGACACTTCCAGCGCAGATACGCAGTATTTT
CDR3aa: CASSFDTSSADTQYF

v_gene: TRBV29-1
abundance: few
d_gene: .
j_gene: TRBJ2-7
CDR3nt: TGCAGCGTTGTAGGGGGAAGAGTCAACGAGCAGTACTTC
CDR3aa: CSVVGGRVNEQYF

v_gene: TRBV6-1
abundance: few
d_gene: .
j_gene: TRBJ2-3
CDR3nt: TGTGCCAGCAGTGAAGGGGCGGGACGCACAGATACGCAGTATTTT
CDR3aa: CASSEGAGRTDTQYF

v_gene: TRBV7-9
abundance: .
d_gene: .
j_gene: TRBJ2-7
CDR3nt: TGTGCCAGCAGCGCCCCATCCTCCTACGAGCAGTACTTC
CDR3aa: CASSAPSSYEQYF

v_gene: TRBV4-3
abundance: .
d_gene: TRBD1
j_gene: TRBJ2-5
CDR3nt: TGCGCCAGCAGCCAAGATTCCGACAGGGGAGAGACCCAGTACTTC
CDR3aa: CASSQDSDRGETQYF

v_gene: TRBV10-3
abundance: .
d_gene: TRBD1
j_gene: TRBJ2-5
CDR3nt: TGTGCCACCGGACAGGGAGAAGAGACCCAGTACTTC
CDR3aa: CATGQGEETQYF

v_gene: TRBV6-5
abundance: .
d_gene: .
j_gene: TRBJ2-1
CDR3nt: TGTGCCAGCAGTTACAGACTAGGTGGTGAGCAGTTCTTC
CDR3aa: CASSYRLGGEQFF

v_gene: TRBV30
abundance: .
d_gene: .
j_gene: TRBJ2-2
CDR3nt: TGTGCCTGGACGGGTAGGGACACCGGGGAGCTGTTTTTT
CDR3aa: CAWTGRDTGELFF

v_gene: TRBV7-9
abundance: .
d_gene: .
j_gene: TRBJ1-2
CDR3nt: TGTGCCAGCGAGGAGGGGACAACGGATGGCTACACCTTC
CDR3aa: CASEEGTTDGYTF

v_gene: TRBV5-1
abundance: .
d_gene: TRBD2
j_gene: TRBJ2-1
CDR3nt: TGCGCCAGCAGCCCCTCGCGGGGGGGCGACGGATATGAGCAGTTCTTC
CDR3aa: CASSPSRGGDGYEQFF

v_gene: TRBV2
abundance: .
d_gene: .
j_gene: TRBJ2-5
CDR3nt: TGTGCCAGAGATGGAACAGGTGGAGAGACCCAGTACTTC
CDR3aa: CARDGTGGETQYF

v_gene: TRBV25-1
abundance: few
d_gene: .
j_gene: TRBJ2-7
CDR3nt: TGTGCCAGCAGTGATGGGACCACGGGCGAGCAGTACTTC
CDR3aa: CASSDGTTGEQYF

v_gene: TRBV9
abundance: once
d_gene: .
j_gene: TRBJ2-2
CDR3nt: TGTGCCAGCAGCGTAGATCAGGCGAACACCGGGGAGCTGTTTTTT
CDR3aa: CASSVDQANTGELFF

v_gene: TRBV27
abundance: .
d_gene: .
j_gene: TRBJ2-1
CDR3nt: TGTGCCAGCAGTTTAGGGGTCAGAACCTACAATGAGCAGTTCTTC
CDR3aa: CASSLGVRTYNEQFF

v_gene: TRBV6-5
abundance: .
d_gene: .
j_gene: TRBJ2-5
CDR3nt: TGTGCCAGCAGTAACCTAGCGCCCTTCCAAGAGACCCAGTACTTC
CDR3aa: CASSNLAPFQETQYF

v_gene: TRBV6-6
abundance: few
d_gene: .
j_gene: TRBJ2-2
CDR3nt: TGTGCCAGCAGTTACGGGGTGGGGAGCACCGGGGAGCTGTTTTTT
CDR3aa: CASSYGVGSTGELFF

v_gene: TRBV7-2
abundance: .
d_gene: TRBD2
j_gene: TRBJ2-5
CDR3nt: TGTGCCAGCAGCTTAGTCGCGGGGGGGTTACAAGAGACCCAGTACTTC
CDR3aa: CASSLVAGGLQETQYF

v_gene: TRBV27
abundance: .
d_gene: TRBD1
j_gene: TRBJ2-7
CDR3nt: TGTGCCAGCAGCCCCGGGACAGGGTACGAGCAGTACTTC
CDR3aa: CASSPGTGYEQYF

v_gene: TRBV29-1
abundance: few
d_gene: .
j_gene: TRBJ1-3
CDR3nt: TGCAGCGTTGACCCGGGGACTGGAAACACCATATATTTT
CDR3aa: CSVDPGTGNTIYF

v_gene: TRBV13
abundance: .
d_gene: TRBD2
j_gene: TRBJ2-5
CDR3nt: TGTGCCAGCAGCTTAGGATTGGTCCTAGCGGGGGGGCGAGAGACCCAGTACTTC
CDR3aa: CASSLGLVLAGGRETQYF